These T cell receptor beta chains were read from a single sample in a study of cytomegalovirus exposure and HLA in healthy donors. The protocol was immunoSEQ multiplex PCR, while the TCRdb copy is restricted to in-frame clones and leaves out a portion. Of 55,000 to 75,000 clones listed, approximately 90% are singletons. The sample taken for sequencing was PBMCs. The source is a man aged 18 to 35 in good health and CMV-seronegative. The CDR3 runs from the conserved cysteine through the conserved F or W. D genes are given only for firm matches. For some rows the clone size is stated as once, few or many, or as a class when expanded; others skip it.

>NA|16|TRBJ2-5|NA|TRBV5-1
TGCGCCAGCAGCTTGCGGGAAAGTGCTGAACGGGAGACCCAGTACTTC
CASSLRESAERETQYF
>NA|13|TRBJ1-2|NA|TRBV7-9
TGTGCCAGCAGCTTAAATACAGCTTATGGCTACACCTTC
CASSLNTAYGYTF
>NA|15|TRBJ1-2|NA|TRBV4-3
TGCGCCAGCAGCCAAGATCCGGGACATTCCTATGGCTACACCTTC
CASSQDPGHSYGYTF
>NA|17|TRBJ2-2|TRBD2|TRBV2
TGTGCCAGCAGTGATCTAGCGGGAGGGGGGAACACCGGGGAGCTGTTTTTT
CASSDLAGGGNTGELFF
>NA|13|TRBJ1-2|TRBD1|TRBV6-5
TGTGCCAGCAGTTACGACAGGGGGTATGGCTACACCTTC
CASSYDRGYGYTF
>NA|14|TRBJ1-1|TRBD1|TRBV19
TGTGCCAGTAGTATGACAGGGAGGTCCACTGAAGCTTTCTTT
CASSMTGRSTEAFF
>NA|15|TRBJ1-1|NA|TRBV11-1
TGTGCCAGCAGCTTAGGTTGGGGGCAGAACACTGAAGCTTTCTTT
CASSLGWGQNTEAFF
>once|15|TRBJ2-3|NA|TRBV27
TGTACCACAGGCGGGGGCCCAATCCCCACAGATACGCAGTATTTT
CTTGGGPIPTDTQYF
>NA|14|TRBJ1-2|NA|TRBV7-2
TGTGCCAGCAGTTTCCTAATGGGGGCTCGAGGCTACACCTTC
CASSFLMGARGYTF
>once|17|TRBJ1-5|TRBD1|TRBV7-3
TGTGCCAGCAGCTTAACCGTGGGGCAGGGGACAGATCAGCCCCAGCATTTT
CASSLTVGQGTDQPQHF
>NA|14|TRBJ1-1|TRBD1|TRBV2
TGTGCCAGCATTGATACAGGGGAGAACACTGAAGCTTTCTTT
CASIDTGENTEAFF
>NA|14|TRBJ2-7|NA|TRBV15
TGTGCCACCAGCAGACGGGACTCCTCCTACGAGCAGTACTTC
CATSRRDSSYEQYF
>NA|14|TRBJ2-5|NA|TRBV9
TGTGCCAGCAGCGTAGGCGGAAGACTGGAGACCCAGTACTTC
CASSVGGRLETQYF
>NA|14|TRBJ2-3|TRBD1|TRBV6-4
TGTGCCAGCAGCGGACAGGGAGGAGCAGATACGCAGTATTTT
CASSGQGGADTQYF
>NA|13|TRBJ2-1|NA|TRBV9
TGTGCCAGCAGCCCACTCACAGGGTTTGAGCAGTTCTTC
CASSPLTGFEQFF
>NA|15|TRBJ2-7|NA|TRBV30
TGTGCCTGGAGTAGAATCCCCCAGGGCTCCTACGAGCAGTACTTC
CAWSRIPQGSYEQYF
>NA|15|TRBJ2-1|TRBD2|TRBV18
TGTGCCAGCTCACCCGGGACTAGTGCTCTCAATGAGCAGTTCTTC
CASSPGTSALNEQFF
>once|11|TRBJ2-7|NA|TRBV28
TGTGCCAGCACCTCCGAGAGCGAGCAGTACTTC
CASTSESEQYF
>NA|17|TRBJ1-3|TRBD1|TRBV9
TGTGCCAGCAGTGCTTATCCGGGACAGGGCTCTGGAAACACCATATATTTT
CASSAYPGQGSGNTIYF
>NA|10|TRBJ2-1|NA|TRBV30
TGTGCCTGGGAAGGTACCGGGTCGTTCTTC
CAWEGTGSFF
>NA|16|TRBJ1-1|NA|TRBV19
TGTGCCAGTAGTTTAATAGGGGGAAAAATGAACACTGAAGCTTTCTTT
CASSLIGGKMNTEAFF
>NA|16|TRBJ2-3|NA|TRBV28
TGTGCCAGCACCCAAGGGAACAGGGCCGGCACAGATACGCAGTATTTT
CASTQGNRAGTDTQYF
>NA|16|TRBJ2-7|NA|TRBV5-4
TGTGCCAGCAGCTCTCAGAGGGGGGGGTATTCCTACGAGCAGTACTTC
CASSSQRGGYSYEQYF
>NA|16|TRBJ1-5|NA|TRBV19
TGTGCCAGTAGTATAGTGGGCTTCTATAGCAATCAGCCCCAGCATTTT
CASSIVGFYSNQPQHF
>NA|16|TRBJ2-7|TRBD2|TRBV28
TGTGCCAGCACCTCCATAGGGACTAGCGGATCCTACGAGCAGTACTTC
CASTSIGTSGSYEQYF